The T cell receptor (beta chain) described here comes from a study of T cell responses to AZD1222 COVID-19 vaccine. To note about this clone: The antigen is undetermined.

The method was immunoSEQ multiplex PCR; TCRdb's version includes in-frame clones alone and lacks a portion of them. The repertoire holds more than 85,000 clones, with approximately 88% as singletons. Study conclusions and caveats: Among the donors, most were white British and more were female, and clonal diversity was possibly underestimated. Spike-specific TCR breadth and depth grew following two AZD1222 doses.

The origin of this receptor is an adult in good health. Material: peripheral blood, obtained on day 0 of AZD1222 vaccination.

CDR3 sequence: CASSRDPGQSFLEQYF. The DNA for the CDR3 is TGTGCCAGCAGCCGGGACCCGGGACAGAGCTTTTTGGAGCAGTACTTC. The chain combines TRBV4-2 with TRBJ2-7, with TRBD1 matching over 7 bases. After removal of 4 bases from V and 7 bases from J, the junction contained 16 bases not matched to a gene. CDR1 LGHNA and CDR2 YNFKEQ come from the germline V gene. The CDR3 loop spans 16 amino acids.